Detailed here is one T cell receptor (beta chain). The sample is drawn from a study of cytomegalovirus exposure and HLA in healthy donors. Germline CDR1 KGHSH, CDR2 LQKENI. The CDR3 totals 15 residues. With 7 bases clipped from V and 0 bases from J, the junction kept 5 bases outside the gene matches. Vbeta (60) and Jbeta (13) primers were used in the PCR. Using immunoSEQ multiplex PCR, the repertoire was profiled, and TCRdb retains in-frame clones only, with some absent. The table shows under 300,000 clones, with approximately 85% occurring only once. This chain joins TRBV18 and TRBJ2-2, with 7 bases that match TRBD1. The clonotype originates from a woman in her forties in good health and CMV-seropositive. Sequenced input: PBMCs. CDR3 residues: CASCRTGSNTGELFF. Written as DNA, the CDR3 is TGTGCCAGCTGTCGGACAGGATCGAACACCGGGGAGCTGTTTTTT.